These 27 T cell receptor beta chains came from one sample sequenced in a study of blood T cell repertoires in COVID-19. The assay was immunoSEQ multiplex PCR, and TCRdb's table has in-frame clones only and misses some. Among some 150,000 clones listed, about four fifths were seen once. The sequenced sample consisted of peripheral blood. All receptors come from an older woman with acute or convalescent COVID-19.

This chain uses TRBV27 with TRBJ2-3; 8 bases agree with TRBD2. This CDR3 has 16 amino acids. CDR1 is MNHEY, CDR2 SMNVEV, per germline (reference sequence). V trimming: 5 bases; J trimming: 3 bases; junction bases outside the gene matches: 10. DNA of the CDR3: TGTGCCAGCAGTCCCAGAGCGGGAGAGATTACAGATACGCAGTATTTT. Protein product: CASSPRAGEITDTQYF.

V and J are TRBV11-3 and TRBJ1-6; TRBD1 aligns across 7 bases. The junction had 3 bases not matched to a gene; V was cut back by 3 bases and J by 7 bases. Germline V CDR1 and CDR2: SGHNT, YENEEA. The CDR3 extends over 14 amino acids. CDR3 residues: CASSLGQKNSPLHF. The CDR3 nucleotides are TGTGCCAGCAGCTTGGGACAGAAGAATTCACCCCTCCACTTT.

This clone has a handful of counts. The sample contains more than one DNA sequence encoding this CDR3. The rearrangement links TRBV19 to TRBJ2-7; TRBD1 matches 9 bases. V lost 3 bases to trimming and J lost 2 bases; unmatched junction nucleotides: 2. CDR3 length equals 14 residues. The germline CDR1 and CDR2 sequences are LNHDA and SQIVND (reference sequence). In DNA form, the CDR3 reads TGTGCCAGTAGTATCGGGACAGGGCCCTACGAGCAGTACTTC. This gives the protein CASSIGTGPYEQYF.

The chain employs TRBV5-1 and TRBJ1-2; 12 nucleotides match TRBD1. The CDR3 is made up of 16 amino acids. From germline, CDR1 is SGHRS and CDR2 YFSETQ. V dropped 0 bases and J dropped 4; count of bases not matched to a gene: 4. CDR3: CASSLEGQGATYGYTF. DNA of the CDR3: TGCGCCAGCAGCTTGGAGGGACAGGGGGCCACCTATGGCTACACCTTC.

The chain carries TRBV5-1 and TRBJ1-1; 8 nucleotides agree with TRBD1. V was clipped by 4 bases and J by 4 bases; unmatched bases: 9. The germline V gene has CDR1 SGHRS and CDR2 YFSETQ. The CDR3 spans 15 residues. CDR3 nucleotide sequence: TGCGCCAGCAGCGAGCGGACAGGGCAGGGCACTGAAGCTTTCTTT. It encodes CASSERTGQGTEAFF.

This clone occurred a few times. The gene calls are TRBV28 and TRBJ1-4; unclear D gene. The V gene's germline CDR1 is MDHEN and CDR2 SYDVKM. V dropped 5 bases and J dropped 6 bases, with 16 bases sitting between them. The CDR3 totals 15 residues. As DNA, the CDR3 is TGTGCCAGCAGTGACGACTTCCCCGGGGATGAAAAACTGTTTTTT. This sequence encodes CASSDDFPGDEKLFF.

This clone was observed a few times. J is TRBJ2-7 and V is TRBV19; 8 nucleotides line up with TRBD1. In germline, CDR1 is LNHDA, CDR2 SQIVND (reference sequence). Trimming cost V 3 bases and J 5 bases; bases outside gene matches: 9. The CDR3 totals 15 residues. In nucleotides, the CDR3 is TGTGCCAGTAGTATTGGCGGACAGGGCTTTGACGAGCAGTACTTC. Encoded protein: CASSIGGQGFDEQYF.

The chain employs TRBV10-3 and TRBJ1-5, with 12 bases identical to TRBD1. The CDR3 runs to 14 residues. The ends lost 10 bases at V and 5 bases at J; junction bases unmatched: 6. Germline V gene sequence: CDR1 ENHRY, CDR2 SYGVKD. CDR3 protein: CATGTGGRDQPQHF. DNA of the CDR3: TGTGCCACCGGGACAGGGGGCAGGGATCAGCCCCAGCATTTT.

The chain carries TRBV19 and TRBJ2-7, with 9 positions matching TRBD1. The CDR3 totals 16 residues. CDR1 is LNHDA and CDR2 is SQIVND in the germline V gene (reference sequence). Losses at the gene ends were 4 bases for V and 2 bases for J; bases not matched to a gene: 9. The DNA for the CDR3 is TGTGCCAGTAGTACCAATTCCGGGACAGGGACCTACGAGCAGTACTTC. Encoded protein: CASSTNSGTGTYEQYF.

The CDR3 DNA reads TGTGCCTGGAAACGAGGGGGTAATGAAAAACTGTTTTTT. As protein: CAWKRGGNEKLFF. The chain carries TRBV30 and TRBJ1-4; a possible D gene is TRBD1 (6 bases). CDR3 length equals 13 residues. V shed 4 bases and J shed 4 bases, with 10 bases lying between them. Germline V lookup: CDR1 GTSNPN, CDR2 SVGIG (reference sequence).

As to this clone: One end of the junction is discordant with germline, which a read error may explain. In nucleotides, the CDR3 is TGTGCCAGCAGTGACCATGGGGGCGTGGCTGAAGATTTCTTT. Amino acid sequence: CASSDHGGVAEDFF. V gene TRBV25-1 combines with J gene TRBJ1-1; a weak D match, TRBD1 (6 bases). Germline values: CDR1 MGHDK, CDR2 SYGVNS. The length of the CDR3 is 14 residues. The full variable domain, with the rest looked up from reference TRBV25-1 and TRBJ1-1, is EADIYQTPRYLVIGTGKKITLECSQTMGHDKMYWYQQDPGMELHLIHYSYGVNSTEKGDLSSESTVSRIRTEHFPLTLESARPSHTSQYLCASSDHGGVAEDFFGQGTRLTVV.

The gene calls are TRBV3-1 (or the pseudogene TRBV3-2) and TRBJ1-5; 9 bases are a match to TRBD1. The CDR3 runs to 15 residues. The V and J ends lost 1 base and 6 bases, in that order; junction bases with no gene match: 4. The germline V gene has CDR1 LGHDT and CDR2 YNNKEL (reference sequence). The CDR3 DNA follows: TGTGCCAGCAGCCAAGGGACAGGGGTTGGTCAGCCCCAGCATTTT. It codes for CASSQGTGVGQPQHF.

The V and J genes are TRBV28 and TRBJ2-1; 8 positions match TRBD2. V was clipped by 4 bases and J by 2 bases; unmatched bases: 4. Germline lookup yields CDR1 MDHEN and CDR2 SYDVKM. The CDR3 sequence is 15 residues long. The CDR3 reads CASSSAGGPYNEQFF. CDR3 bases: TGTGCCAGCAGTTCGGCGGGAGGCCCCTACAATGAGCAGTTCTTC. The full variable domain, completed using reference TRBV28 and TRBJ2-1, is DVKVTQSSRYLVKRTGEKVFLECVQDMDHENMFWYRQDPGLGLRLIYFSYDVKMKEKGDIPEGYSVSREKKERFSLILESASTNQTSMYLCASSSAGGPYNEQFFGPGTRLTVL.

The chain links TRBV2 to TRBJ1-5, with 8 bases aligning to TRBD1. This CDR3 is built from 18 residues. J lost 2 bases, V lost 7 bases, and 16 bases had no gene match. Germline CDR1 reads SNHLY; CDR2 reads FYNNEI. The DNA of the CDR3 is TGTGCCAGCACTGTTCCCCGGGGCACAGGGGGAGGCAATCAGCCCCAGCATTTT. It encodes CASTVPRGTGGGNQPQHF.

This chain links TRBV4-1 with TRBJ2-1; tentatively, D is TRBD2 (5 bases). V was clipped by 3 bases and J by 8 bases, with 14 bases between them. The CDR3 is 14 residues long. Germline lookup yields CDR1 MGHRA and CDR2 YSYEKL. CDR3 sequence (DNA): TGCGCCAGCAGCCAGCCATTAAGGGAGCATGAGCAGTTCTTC. Its translation is CASSQPLREHEQFF.

The rearrangement links TRBV12-5 to TRBJ2-1; 7 positions match TRBD1. J was trimmed by 6 bases and V by 6 bases; bases with no gene match: 11. CDR1 is LGHNT and CDR2 is FRNRAP in the germline V gene. This CDR3 comprises 15 residues. The CDR3 DNA sequence: TGTGCTAGTGGCCCCTCCGGGACAGTGTCCAATGAGCAGTTCTTC. Translated, it gives CASGPSGTVSNEQFF.

The chain has TRBV4-3 and TRBJ2-3, with 8 bases that match TRBD2. Germline CDR1 and CDR2: LGHNA and YSLEER. V lost 10 bases, J lost 3 bases, and 21 bases stayed unmatched. The CDR3 is 18 residues long. The CDR3 loop is CATQQYWQREFGTDTQYF. The DNA for the CDR3 is TGCGCCACCCAACAGTACTGGCAGCGGGAGTTTGGGACAGATACGCAGTATTTT.

This clone was seen just once. The chain combines TRBV9 with TRBJ2-1; the match to TRBD2 covers 11 bases. Per germline, CDR1 SGDLS and CDR2 YYNGEE. The V and J ends lost 0 bases and 10 bases, in that order; junction bases with no gene match: 6. The CDR3 is 15 residues long. The CDR3 sequence is CASSVGLAGGEEQFF. CDR3 coding DNA: TGTGCCAGCAGCGTAGGGCTAGCGGGAGGAGAAGAGCAGTTCTTC. Supplemented by reference TRBV9 and TRBJ2-1, the full variable domain reads DSGVTQTPKHLITATGQRVTLRCSPRSGDLSVYWYQQSLDQGLQFLIQYYNGEERAKGNILERFSAQQFPDLHSELNLSSLELGDSALYFCASSVGLAGGEEQFFGPGTRLTVL.

The chain uses TRBV3-1 (or the pseudogene TRBV3-2) and TRBJ2-7, with D unresolved. V lost 5 bases and J 6 bases, leaving 11 bases between the germline ends. The CDR3 is 12 amino acids. CDR1 and CDR2 (germline): LGHDT, YNNKEL (reference sequence). The CDR3 loop reads CASSDLNREQYF. In DNA, the CDR3 is TGTGCCAGCAGCGATCTAAACCGCGAGCAGTACTTC.

The V gene is TRBV15, the J gene TRBJ1-6; D is unclear. The ends were cut back, 2 bases at V and 5 bases at J, with 10 bases in the middle. Germline V gene data show CDR1 as LNHNV and CDR2 as YYDKDF (reference sequence). This CDR3 is 15 amino acids long. Here the CDR3 reads CATSRRTSNNSPLHF. DNA for the CDR3: TGTGCCACCAGCAGAAGGACTTCTAATAATTCACCCCTCCACTTT.

This chain connects TRBV5-1 to TRBJ1-1, with 7 bases fitting TRBD1. V shed 5 bases, J shed 5 bases, and the junction held 9 bases outside the gene matches. The CDR3 extends over 14 amino acids. Germline lookup yields CDR1 SGHRS and CDR2 YFSETQ. The CDR3 nucleotides read TGCGCCAGCAGGTCGTCACAGGGGAATACTGAAGCTTTCTTT. As protein: CASRSSQGNTEAFF. The full variable domain, in which reference TRBV5-1 and TRBJ1-1 provide the parts outside the CDR3, is KAGVTQTPRYLIKTRGQQVTLSCSPISGHRSVSWYQQTPGQGLQFLFEYFSETQRNKGNFPGRFSGRQFSNSRSEMNVSTLELGDSALYLCASRSSQGNTEAFFGQGTRLTVV.

CDR3 amino acids: CATSGTNYGYTF. CDR3 nucleotides: TGTGCCACCAGCGGCACCAACTATGGCTACACCTTC. The chain carries TRBV15 and TRBJ1-2, with unresolved D. V shed 5 bases and J shed 2 bases, with 6 bases lying between them. The germline gives CDR1 LNHNV, CDR2 YYDKDF (reference sequence). The CDR3 sequence is 12 residues long.

The chain uses TRBV9 and TRBJ2-3; D is possibly TRBD2 (5 bases). Between the trimmed V and J ends, which lost 4 bases and 4 bases, there was a span of 19 bases. The CDR3 consists of 16 residues. Germline CDR1 and CDR2: SGDLS and YYNGEE. The CDR3 bases are TGTGCCAGCAGCCCTCCCGGACGCACTAGTGCAGATACGCAGTATTTT. Its protein product is CASSPPGRTSADTQYF.

This clone was recorded once. This chain connects TRBV7-9 to TRBJ1-6; 7 bases fit TRBD1. The CDR3 runs 14 residues. The V gene end was trimmed by 3 bases and the J gene end by 7 bases; junction bases not matched to a gene: 3. Germline CDR1 SEHNR, CDR2 FQNEAQ (reference sequence). CDR3 in DNA: TGTGCCAGCAGCTTCCGGGACAGAAATTCACCCCTCCACTTT. Translated: CASSFRDRNSPLHF.

As DNA, the CDR3 is TGTGCCAGCAGCAGACAGGGCGGAGAGCAGTACTTC. Residues: CASSRQGGEQYF. This chain links TRBV6-5 with TRBJ2-7, with 7 bases identical to TRBD1. J gave up 7 bases and V 6 bases, and 6 bases lay outside the gene matches. CDR1 MNHEY and CDR2 SVGAGI come from the germline V gene. There are 12 residues in the CDR3.

V is TRBV28 and J is TRBJ2-7; TRBD2 is a possible D gene (6 bases). This CDR3 region has 15 residues. The germline V and J ends were trimmed by 7 bases and 2 bases, with 18 bases remaining between them. CDR1 MDHEN and CDR2 SYDVKM come from the germline V gene. This chain's CDR3 is CASTAGGAAAYEQYF. Written as DNA, the CDR3 is TGTGCCAGCACCGCGGGCGGGGCCGCCGCCTACGAGCAGTACTTC.

The CDR3 loop reads CASSQGTSLGTDTQYF. The CDR3 bases are TGCGCCAGCAGCCAAGGAACTAGCTTGGGCACAGATACGCAGTATTTT. The chain combines TRBV4-1 with TRBJ2-3, with D possibly TRBD2 on 6 matching bases. This CDR3 region has 16 residues. V lost 1 base and J lost 1, with 12 bases in between. Germline assignment: CDR1 MGHRA and CDR2 YSYEKL.